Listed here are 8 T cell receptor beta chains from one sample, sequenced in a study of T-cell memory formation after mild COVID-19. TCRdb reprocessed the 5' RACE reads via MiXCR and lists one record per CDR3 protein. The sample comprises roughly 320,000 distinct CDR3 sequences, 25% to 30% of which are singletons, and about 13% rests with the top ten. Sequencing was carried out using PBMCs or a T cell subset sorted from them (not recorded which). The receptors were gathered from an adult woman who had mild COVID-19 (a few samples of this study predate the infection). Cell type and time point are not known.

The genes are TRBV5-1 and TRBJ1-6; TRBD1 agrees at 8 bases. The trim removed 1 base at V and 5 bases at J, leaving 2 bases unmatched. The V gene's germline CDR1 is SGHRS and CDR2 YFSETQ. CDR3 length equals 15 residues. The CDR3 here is CASSLRGQDNSPLHF. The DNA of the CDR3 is TGCGCCAGCAGCTTGAGGGGACAGGATAATTCACCCCTCCACTTT. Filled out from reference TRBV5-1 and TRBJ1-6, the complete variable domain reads KAGVTQTPRYLIKTRGQQVTLSCSPISGHRSVSWYQQTPGQGLQFLFEYFSETQRNKGNFPGRFSGRQFSNSRSEMNVSTLELGDSALYLCASSLRGQDNSPLHFGNGTRLTVT.

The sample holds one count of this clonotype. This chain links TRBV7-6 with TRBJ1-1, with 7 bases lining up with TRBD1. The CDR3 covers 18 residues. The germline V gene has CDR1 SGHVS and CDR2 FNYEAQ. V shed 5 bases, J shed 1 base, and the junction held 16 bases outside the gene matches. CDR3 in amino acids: CASSRLSGPGQQNTEAFF. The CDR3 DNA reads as TGTGCCAGCAGCCGACTCTCCGGACCGGGACAGCAGAACACTGAAGCTTTCTTT.

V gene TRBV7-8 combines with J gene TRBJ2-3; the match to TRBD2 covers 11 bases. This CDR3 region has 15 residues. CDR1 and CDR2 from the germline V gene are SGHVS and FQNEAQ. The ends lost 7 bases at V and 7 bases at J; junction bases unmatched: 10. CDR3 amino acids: CASNSASGRRNTQYF. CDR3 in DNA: TGTGCCAGCAATTCAGCTAGCGGGAGGCGAAATACGCAGTATTTT.

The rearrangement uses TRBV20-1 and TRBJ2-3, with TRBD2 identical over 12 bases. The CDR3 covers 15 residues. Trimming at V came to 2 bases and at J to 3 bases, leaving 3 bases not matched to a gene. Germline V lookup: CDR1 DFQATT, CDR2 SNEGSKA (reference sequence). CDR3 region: CSARSSGRDTDTQYF. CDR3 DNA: TGCAGTGCTAGATCTAGCGGGAGGGATACAGATACGCAGTATTTT.

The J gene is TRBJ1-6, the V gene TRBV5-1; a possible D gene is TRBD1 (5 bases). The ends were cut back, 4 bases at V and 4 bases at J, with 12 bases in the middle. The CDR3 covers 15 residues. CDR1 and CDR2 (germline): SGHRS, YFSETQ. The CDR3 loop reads CASSGGDLYNSPLHF. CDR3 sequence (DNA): TGCGCCAGCAGCGGGGGGGACTTGTATAATTCACCCCTCCACTTT. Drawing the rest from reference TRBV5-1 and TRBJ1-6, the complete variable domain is KAGVTQTPRYLIKTRGQQVTLSCSPISGHRSVSWYQQTPGQGLQFLFEYFSETQRNKGNFPGRFSGRQFSNSRSEMNVSTLELGDSALYLCASSGGDLYNSPLHFGNGTRLTVT.

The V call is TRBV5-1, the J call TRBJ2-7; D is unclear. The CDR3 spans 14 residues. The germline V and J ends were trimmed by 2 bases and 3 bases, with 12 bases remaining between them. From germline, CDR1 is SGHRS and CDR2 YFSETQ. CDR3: CASSFGPIDYEQYF. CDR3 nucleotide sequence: TGCGCCAGCAGCTTCGGGCCGATAGACTACGAGCAGTACTTC.

CDR3 bases: TGTGCCAGCAGTCTTCTGAGGGTTAGCGGGGAGCTGTTTTTT. It codes for CASSLLRVSGELFF. The chain has TRBV12-3 or TRBV12-4 and TRBJ2-2, with D possibly being TRBD2 (5 bases). The CDR3 has 14 amino acids. Trimming removed 5 bases from V and 7 bases from J, with 14 bases in between.

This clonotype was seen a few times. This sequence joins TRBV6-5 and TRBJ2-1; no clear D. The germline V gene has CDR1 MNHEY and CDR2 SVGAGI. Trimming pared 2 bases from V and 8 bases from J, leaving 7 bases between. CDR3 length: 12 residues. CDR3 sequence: CASSYDADEQFF. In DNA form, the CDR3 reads TGTGCCAGCAGTTACGACGCCGATGAGCAGTTCTTC.